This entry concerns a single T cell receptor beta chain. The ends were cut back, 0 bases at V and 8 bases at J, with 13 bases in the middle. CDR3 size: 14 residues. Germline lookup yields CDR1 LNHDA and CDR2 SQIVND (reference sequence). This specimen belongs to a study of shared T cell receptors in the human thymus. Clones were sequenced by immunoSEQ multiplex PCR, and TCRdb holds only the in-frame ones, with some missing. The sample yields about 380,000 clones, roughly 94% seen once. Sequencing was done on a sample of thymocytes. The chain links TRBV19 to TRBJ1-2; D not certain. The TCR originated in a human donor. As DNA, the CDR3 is TGTGCCAGTAGTATAGATCTGGGCATATGGGGCTACACCTTC. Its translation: CASSIDLGIWGYTF.